This T cell receptor beta chain was recorded in a study of blood T cell repertoires in COVID-19. Sequencing used immunoSEQ multiplex PCR; TCRdb keeps in-frame clones, though not all of them. The sample consists of about 430,000 clones, about 88% of them appearing once. The germline gives CDR1 SGHTA, CDR2 FQGTGA. The CDR3 has 15 residues. The germline V and J ends were trimmed by 5 bases and 5 bases, with 18 bases remaining between them. Sequenced input: PBMCs or T cells enriched from blood (not recorded which). The chain couples TRBV7-3 to TRBJ2-5; TRBD2 might be the D (6 bases). The TCR sequence derives from a woman aged 18-29 years who had been exposed to COVID-19. CDR3 residues: CASSSAGLRGETQYF. CDR3 in DNA: TGTGCCAGCAGCAGCGCGGGACTCCGAGGGGAGACCCAGTACTTC.